This T cell receptor beta chain was sequenced during a study of patients and donors after allogeneic stem cell transplantation. CDR3 length: 12 residues. V lost 1 base and J 7 bases, leaving 8 bases between the germline ends. CDR1 is MGHDK and CDR2 is SYGVNS in the germline V gene. A single record per CDR3 protein comes from TCRdb applying MiXCR to the RT-PCR reads. The sample lists fewer than 200,000 distinct CDR3 sequences, roughly 31% occurring once. The sequence derives from a human donor who was either an allogeneic HSCT recipient or a stem cell or donor lymphocyte infusion donor (not recorded which). It is not recorded whose cells these are; they may come from a transplant donor. The specimen sequenced was blood, either unsorted or a sorted T cell fraction (not recorded which). The V call is TRBV25-1, the J call TRBJ2-7; no clear D gene. The CDR3 sequence: CASSEWSREQYF. CDR3 bases: TGTGCCAGCAGTGAATGGTCTAGGGAGCAGTACTTC.